The clone carrying this T cell receptor (beta chain) was seen repeatedly, ten times or more. As yet, its antigen is unknown. Germline-derived CDR1 and CDR2 are MNHEY and SMNVEV (reference sequence). V lost 5 bases to trimming and J lost 0 bases; unmatched junction nucleotides: 16. The CDR3 contains 18 residues. These data originate in a study of shared clonotypes between healthy human individuals. At the level of the study: Donors consisted of two women and a few men between 18 and 49.

Researchers drew on about 100 million PBMCs for genomic DNA from unsorted samples. Generated by immunoSEQ multiplex PCR, the TCRdb table keeps only in-frame clones and is missing some. The table has about 490,000 clones, about 82% seen once. Notes on the study in general: The researchers took only blood, and tissue repertoires probably look different.

This sequence was found in a woman between 35 and 50 years old in good health. Some clones in this sample may be carry-over from other donors' samples. The chain uses TRBV27 and TRBJ2-7, with 7 nucleotides matching TRBD2. Sequences were obtained from PBMCs. The CDR3 protein is CASSALPQLALSSYEQYF. The CDR3 bases are TGTGCCAGCAGTGCCCTACCCCAACTAGCGCTAAGCTCCTACGAGCAGTACTTC.